This T cell receptor (beta chain) was captured in a study of PD-1 blockade in classical Hodgkin lymphoma. The CDR3 is 17 amino acids. Trimming removed 0 bases from V and 3 bases from J, with 17 bases in between. Germline V gene sequence: CDR1 SGHAT, CDR2 FQDESV (reference sequence). Profiling relied on immunoSEQ multiplex PCR, and the TCRdb table lists in-frame clones only, not all of them. This repertoire shows approximately 89,000 clones, approximately 80% found once; its top ten account for 12%. In every patient, relapse followed autologous stem cell transplantation, while exposure to brentuximab vedotin differed.

Sample: peripheral blood mononuclear cells (PBMCs), taken at baseline. The rearrangement links TRBV11-1 to TRBJ2-5; D not resolved. The receptor's source is a human donor with classical Hodgkin lymphoma. Written as DNA, the CDR3 is TGTGCCAGCAGCTTAGCAACACGGAGAGGTCTTAAAGAGACCCAGTACTTC. As protein: CASSLATRRGLKETQYF.